The table lists the clone carrying this T cell receptor (beta chain) with many counts. Its antigen is undetermined. The data derive from a study of T-cell reconstitution after alpha-beta-depleted transplantation in children. Study results and caveats: Among T cells one year after transplant, newly produced cells accounted for most counts and diversity. Several hundred expanded graft clones reportedly supplied alpha-beta T cells about two months after transplant.

As it was prepared, the TCRbeta library received unique molecular identifiers. MiXCR was run by TCRdb on the PCR reads, yielding one entry per CDR3 protein. Of fewer than 250,000 distinct CDR3 sequences listed, approximately 8% are singletons. There are 20 residues in the CDR3. Looked up from germline, CDR1 is MNHEY and CDR2 is SMNVEV (reference sequence). J was trimmed by 4 bases and V by 5 bases; bases with no gene match: 23. The receptor's source is a male patient younger than 18 who had a stem cell transplant for acute lymphoblastic leukemia, so the T cells may come from the graft donor. The sample in question was PBMCs, mostly from graft donor cells, obtained 180 days after TCRalphabeta/CD19-depleted stem cell transplant. The V gene is TRBV27, the J gene TRBJ2-1, with 7 bases matching TRBD1. The CDR3 coding sequence is TGTGCCAGCAGTCCGACAGGGAAAGGACTCAGTGGGGGCTTGTACAATGAGCAGTTCTTC. This encodes CASSPTGKGLSGGLYNEQFF.